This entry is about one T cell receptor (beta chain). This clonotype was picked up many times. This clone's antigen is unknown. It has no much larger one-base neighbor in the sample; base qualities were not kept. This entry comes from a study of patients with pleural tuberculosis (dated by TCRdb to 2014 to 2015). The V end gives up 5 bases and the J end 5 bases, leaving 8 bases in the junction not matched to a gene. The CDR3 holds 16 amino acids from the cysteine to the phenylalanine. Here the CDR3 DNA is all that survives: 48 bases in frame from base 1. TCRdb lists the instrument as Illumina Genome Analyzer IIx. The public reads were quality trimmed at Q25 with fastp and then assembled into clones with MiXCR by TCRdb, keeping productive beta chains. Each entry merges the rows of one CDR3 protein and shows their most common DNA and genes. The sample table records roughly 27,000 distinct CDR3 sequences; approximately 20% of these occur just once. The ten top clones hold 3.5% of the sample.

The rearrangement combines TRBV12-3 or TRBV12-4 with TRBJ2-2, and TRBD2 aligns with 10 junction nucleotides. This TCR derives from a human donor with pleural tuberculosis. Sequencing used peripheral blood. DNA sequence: TGTGCCAGCAGTCTAGGTGGGACTAGCGTTACCGGGGAGCTGTTTTTT. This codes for CASSLGGTSVTGELFF.